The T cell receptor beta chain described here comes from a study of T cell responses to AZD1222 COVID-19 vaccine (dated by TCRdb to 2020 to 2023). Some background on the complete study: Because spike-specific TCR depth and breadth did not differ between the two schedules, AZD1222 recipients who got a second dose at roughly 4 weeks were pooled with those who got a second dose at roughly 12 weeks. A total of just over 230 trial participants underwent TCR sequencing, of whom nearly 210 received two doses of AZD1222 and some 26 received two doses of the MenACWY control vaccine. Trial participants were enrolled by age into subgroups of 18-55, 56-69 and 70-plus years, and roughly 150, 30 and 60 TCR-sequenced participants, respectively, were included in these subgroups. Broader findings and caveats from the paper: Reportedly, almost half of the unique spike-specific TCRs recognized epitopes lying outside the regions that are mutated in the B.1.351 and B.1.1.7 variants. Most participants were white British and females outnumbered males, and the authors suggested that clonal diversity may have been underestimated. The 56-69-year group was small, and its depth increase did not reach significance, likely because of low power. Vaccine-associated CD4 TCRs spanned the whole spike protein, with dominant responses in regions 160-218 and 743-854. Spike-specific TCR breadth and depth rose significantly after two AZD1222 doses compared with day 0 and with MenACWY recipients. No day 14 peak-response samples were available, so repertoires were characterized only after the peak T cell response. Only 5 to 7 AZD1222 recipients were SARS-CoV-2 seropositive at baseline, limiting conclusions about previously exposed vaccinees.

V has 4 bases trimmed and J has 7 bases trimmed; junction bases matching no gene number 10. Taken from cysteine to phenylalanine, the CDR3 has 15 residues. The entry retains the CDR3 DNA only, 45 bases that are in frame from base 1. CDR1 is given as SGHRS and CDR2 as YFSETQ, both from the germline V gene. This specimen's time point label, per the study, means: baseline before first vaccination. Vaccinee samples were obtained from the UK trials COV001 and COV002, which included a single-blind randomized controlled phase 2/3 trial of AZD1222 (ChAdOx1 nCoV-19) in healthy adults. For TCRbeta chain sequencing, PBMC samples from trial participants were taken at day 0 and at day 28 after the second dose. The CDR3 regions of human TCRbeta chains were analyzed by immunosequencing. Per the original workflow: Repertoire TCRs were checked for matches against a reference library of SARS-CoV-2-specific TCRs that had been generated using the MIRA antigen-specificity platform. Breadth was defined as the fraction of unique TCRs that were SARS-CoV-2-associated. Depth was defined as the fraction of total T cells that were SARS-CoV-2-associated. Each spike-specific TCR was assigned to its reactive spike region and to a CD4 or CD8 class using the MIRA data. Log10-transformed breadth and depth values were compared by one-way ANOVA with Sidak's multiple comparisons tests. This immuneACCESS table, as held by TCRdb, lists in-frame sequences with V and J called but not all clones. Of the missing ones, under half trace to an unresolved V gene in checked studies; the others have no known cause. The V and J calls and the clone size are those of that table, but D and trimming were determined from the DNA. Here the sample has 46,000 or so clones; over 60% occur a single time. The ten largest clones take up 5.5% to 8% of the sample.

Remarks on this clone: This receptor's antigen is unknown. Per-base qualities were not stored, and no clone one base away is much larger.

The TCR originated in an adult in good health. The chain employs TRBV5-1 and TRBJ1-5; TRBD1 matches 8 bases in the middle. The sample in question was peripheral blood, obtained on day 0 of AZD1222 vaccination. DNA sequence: TGCGCCAGCAGCCCCTCAGGGGGCGCGGGGCAGCCCCAGCATTTT. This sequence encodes CASSPSGGAGQPQHF.